Detailed here is one T cell receptor beta chain. Its specificity is unknown. PCR primers comprised 60 Vbeta and 13 Jbeta primers. Sequenced by immunoSEQ multiplex PCR; TCRdb stores in-frame clones only, minus some. The repertoire holds some 190,000 clones, with about three quarters as singletons. Germline V gene lookup returns CDR1 MNHNS and CDR2 SASEGT. V was shortened by 7 bases and J by 3 bases, with 13 bases between the two germline ends. The CDR3 runs to 14 residues. This sample was included in a study of cytomegalovirus exposure and HLA in healthy donors. Broader study findings: In a later analysis, CMV-associated beta chains were mostly HLA-associated, it appeared.

At sampling all donors were nominally healthy, likely with unrecorded immune exposures. Sequences were obtained from PBMCs. The V gene is TRBV6-1, the J gene TRBJ2-1; D may be TRBD1 (6 bases). This TCR came from a man aged 18 to 30 in good health and CMV-seronegative. DNA for the CDR3: TGTGCCAGCAATCCAGGGGCGTTCTACAATGAGCAGTTCTTC. It yields the protein CASNPGAFYNEQFF.